This T cell receptor beta chain was captured in a study of blood T cell repertoires in COVID-19. Source study methods: By means of reference gene primer amplification, nucleated cell counts were estimated. Profiled with immunoSEQ multiplex PCR; TCRdb holds only in-frame clones, not every one. The V and J calls and clone size are taken from that table; D and trimming were inferred from the DNA. The table includes about 300,000 clones, roughly nine tenths detected once. V lost 3 bases and J lost 10; bases outside the gene matches: 14. The CDR3 loop spans 15 amino acids. This sequence joins TRBV23-1 and TRBJ1-2; the match to TRBD1 covers 7 bases. TRBV23-1 is identified as an open reading frame with a role that is uncertain. The sequencing input was peripheral blood. The clonotype comes from a woman under 40 with COVID-19, enrolled during active disease. The CDR3 region is CASSHPPGQLMDYTF. In DNA form, the CDR3 reads TGCGCCAGCAGTCATCCACCGGGACAGCTTATGGACTACACCTTC.